Listed below are T cell receptor beta chains from one sample, sequenced in a study of blood T cells in healthy people across ages. TCRdb processed the 5' RACE reads anew with MiXCR; each CDR3 protein has one entry. The table includes 780,000 or so distinct CDR3 sequences, about 56% detected once. Sequenced sample: blood. Receptor source: a man aged 40-49 years in good health. Both conserved end residues are part of each CDR3. D genes are given only for firm matches. Size is stated for part of the rows, as once, few or many counts, or as a class when the clone is expanded.

>TRBD2|TRBJ2-3|TRBV5-1|16|NA
TGCGCCAGCAGCCGACTATTAGCGGGAGGTGCAGATACGCAGTATTTT
CASSRLLAGGADTQYF
>NA|TRBJ1-5|TRBV28|14|NA
TGTGCCAGCAGTCCCCCGGGTCTCCCTCAGCCCCAGCATTTT
CASSPPGLPQPQHF
>NA|TRBJ1-1|TRBV6-6|13|NA
TGTGCCAGCAGCAAACAGCTGAACACTGAAGCTTTCTTT
CASSKQLNTEAFF
>NA|TRBJ2-1|TRBV5-1|16|NA
TGCGCCAGTTCGCGGGACCATGGGGACTTGTCATACGAGCAGTTCTTC
CASSRDHGDLSYEQFF
>TRBD1|TRBJ1-5|TRBV4-3|15|NA
TGCGCCAGCAGCCAAGTGACAGGGTTCAATCAGCCCCAGCATTTT
CASSQVTGFNQPQHF
>NA|TRBJ2-7|TRBV4-1|14|few
TGCGCCAGCAGCCAAGATCGACAAATAAGCGAGCAGTACTTC
CASSQDRQISEQYF
>TRBD2|TRBJ2-1|TRBV5-1|15|NA
TGCGCCAGCGGGGTTGGCTCCACCGGGGGGGATGAGCAGTTCTTC
CASGVGSTGGDEQFF
>NA|TRBJ1-6|TRBV6-1|15|NA
TGTGCCGCCGGGGCGAGGATTCAGGTTAATTCACCCCTCCACTTT
CAAGARIQVNSPLHF
>NA|TRBJ1-2|TRBV29-1|12|NA
TGCAGCGTCGAGGGAAGAAATAATGGCTACACCTTC
CSVEGRNNGYTF
>TRBD1|TRBJ1-1|TRBV20-1|15|NA
TGCAGTGCTAGAGGGGGACAGGGGCCGAACACTGAAGCTTTTTTT
CSARGGQGPNTEAFF
>NA|TRBJ2-7|TRBV5-1|12|NA
TGCGCCAGCAGCTCGGAAAGCAATGAGCAGTACTTC
CASSSESNEQYF
>NA|TRBJ2-5|TRBV10-3|14|NA
TGTGCCATCAGTGAGTCTACAGGGCTAGAGACCCAGTACTTC
CAISESTGLETQYF
>TRBD1|TRBJ1-1|TRBV4-2|15|NA
TGTGCCAGCAGCCCCAGGGGACAGAAGAACACTGAAGCTTTCTTT
CASSPRGQKNTEAFF
>NA|TRBJ1-5|TRBV6-5|13|NA
TGTGCCAGCCGTCGGGGGTCGGGTCAGCCCCAGCATTTT
CASRRGSGQPQHF
>NA|TRBJ2-7|TRBV7-9|12|many
TGTGCCAGCAGCTTAGACCCCTACGAGCAGTACTTC
CASSLDPYEQYF
>NA|TRBJ1-1|TRBV20-1|15|NA
TGCAGTGCTAGCCGTAACGCTATCGCGTACACTGAAGCTTTCTTT
CSASRNAIAYTEAFF
>TRBD2|TRBJ2-7|TRBV7-2|16|NA
TGTGCCAGCAGCTTAGGTAGCGGGAGCCGGGGCGACGAGCAGTACTTC
CASSLGSGSRGDEQYF
>NA|TRBJ1-1|TRBV12-3/TRBV12-4|12|NA
TGTGCCAGCAGTAGGGTCGACACTGAAGCTTTCTTT
CASSRVDTEAFF
>NA|TRBJ1-1|TRBV2|14|NA
TGTGCCAGCAGTAGGAAGGGCTCGGGCACTGAAGCTTTCTTT
CASSRKGSGTEAFF
>TRBD2|TRBJ2-1|TRBV20-1|15|NA
TGCAGTGCTAGGGCGGGGACTAGCCCTGTCCATGAGCAGTTCTTC
CSARAGTSPVHEQFF
>NA|TRBJ2-7|TRBV12-3/TRBV12-4|13|NA
TGTGCCAGCAGTTTAGGGTTCGGGCGGGAGCAGTACTTC
CASSLGFGREQYF
>TRBD2|TRBJ2-1|TRBV6-5|15|NA
TGTGCCAGCAGCAGCGGGAGGGCCAAGGGTAATCAGCAGTTCTTC
CASSSGRAKGNQQFF
>TRBD2|TRBJ2-1|TRBV20-1|13|NA
TGCAGTGCAGATCCGGGGGGGCCCAATGAGCAGTTCTTC
CSADPGGPNEQFF
>NA|TRBJ2-5|TRBV5-1|13|NA
TGCACCAGCAGCTTCTACAACCAAGAGACCCAGTACTTC
CTSSFYNQETQYF
>NA|TRBJ2-3|TRBV4-2|13|NA
TGTGCCAGCAGCCAAGCTTTGGAGGATACGCAGTATTTT
CASSQALEDTQYF
>TRBD1|TRBJ2-7|TRBV7-2|15|NA
TGTGCCAGCAGTCATCGACAGGGGCTCTCCTACGAGCAGTACTTC
CASSHRQGLSYEQYF
>NA|TRBJ2-3|TRBV7-9|15|NA
TGTGCCAGCAGCCCACCCGCAACCCCCACAGATACGCAGTATTTT
CASSPPATPTDTQYF
>NA|TRBJ2-6|TRBV5-1|16|NA
TGCGCCAGCAGCTCTAACCTACTCTCTGGGGCCAACGTCCTGACTTTC
CASSSNLLSGANVLTF
>NA|TRBJ2-3|TRBV7-9|11|NA
TGTGTCAGCACCGACTATGACACGCAGTATTTT
CVSTDYDTQYF
>NA|TRBJ2-3|TRBV4-3|16|NA
TGCGCCAGCAACCTATCTCCCCTTCTCCCCACAGATACGCAGTATTTT
CASNLSPLLPTDTQYF
>TRBD1|TRBJ2-1|TRBV6-5|18|NA
TGTGCCAGCAGTCACCAGGACAGGGTCGGGTCAGCACACAATGAGCAGTTCTTC
CASSHQDRVGSAHNEQFF
>TRBD2|TRBJ2-5|TRBV28|16|NA
TGTGCCAGCAGCCGAGCCGGGACTAGTTCGAAAGAGGCCCAGTACTTC
CASSRAGTSSKEAQYF
>NA|TRBJ2-5|TRBV2|18|NA
TGTGCCAGCAGTGAAAAGTTTTGGGAGCGATTAGTGAACAATGAGCAGTACTTC
CASSEKFWERLVNNEQYF
>NA|TRBJ2-5|TRBV5-5|16|few
TGTGCCAGCAGCCTGGGCGGGACAGAGTTTCAAGAGACCCAGTACTTC
CASSLGGTEFQETQYF
>NA|TRBJ1-5|TRBV15|15|few
TGTGCCACCAGCAGAGACAGGGGTGAACATCAGCCCCAGCATTTT
CATSRDRGEHQPQHF